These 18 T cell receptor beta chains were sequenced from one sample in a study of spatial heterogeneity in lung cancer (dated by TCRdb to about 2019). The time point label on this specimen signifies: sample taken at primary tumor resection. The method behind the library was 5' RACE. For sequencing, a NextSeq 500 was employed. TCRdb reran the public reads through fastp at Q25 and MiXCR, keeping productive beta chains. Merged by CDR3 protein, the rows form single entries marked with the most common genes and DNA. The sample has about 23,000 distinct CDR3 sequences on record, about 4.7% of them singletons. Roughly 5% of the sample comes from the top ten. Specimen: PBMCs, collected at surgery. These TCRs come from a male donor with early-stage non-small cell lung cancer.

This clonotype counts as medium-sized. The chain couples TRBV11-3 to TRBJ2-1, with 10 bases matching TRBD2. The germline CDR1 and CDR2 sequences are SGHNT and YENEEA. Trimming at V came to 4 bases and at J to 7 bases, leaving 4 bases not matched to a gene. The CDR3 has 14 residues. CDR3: CASSSAGGGNEQFF. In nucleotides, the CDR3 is TGTGCCAGCAGCTCAGCGGGAGGGGGTAATGAGCAGTTCTTC.

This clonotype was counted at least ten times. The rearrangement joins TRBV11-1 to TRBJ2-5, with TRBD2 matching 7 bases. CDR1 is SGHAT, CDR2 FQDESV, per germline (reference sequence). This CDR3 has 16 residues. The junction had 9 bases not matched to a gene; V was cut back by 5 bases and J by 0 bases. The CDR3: CASSVRFLADQETQYF. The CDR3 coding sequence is TGTGCCAGCAGCGTTCGTTTCCTAGCGGACCAAGAGACCCAGTACTTC.

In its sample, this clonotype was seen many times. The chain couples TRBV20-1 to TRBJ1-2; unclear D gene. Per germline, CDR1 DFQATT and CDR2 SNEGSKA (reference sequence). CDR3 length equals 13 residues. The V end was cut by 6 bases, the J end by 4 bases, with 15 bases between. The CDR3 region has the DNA TGCAGTGCCCCGCCGGCGGGTGGCTATGGCTACACCTTC. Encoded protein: CSAPPAGGYGYTF.

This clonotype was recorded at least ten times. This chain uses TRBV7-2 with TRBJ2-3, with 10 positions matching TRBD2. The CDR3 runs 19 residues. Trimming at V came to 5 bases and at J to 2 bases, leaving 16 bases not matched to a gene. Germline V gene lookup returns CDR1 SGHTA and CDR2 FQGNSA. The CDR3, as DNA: TGTGCCAGCAGCCGGGGCCGCCTAGCGGGGGTCAAAGACACAGATACGCAGTATTTT. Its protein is CASSRGRLAGVKDTDTQYF.

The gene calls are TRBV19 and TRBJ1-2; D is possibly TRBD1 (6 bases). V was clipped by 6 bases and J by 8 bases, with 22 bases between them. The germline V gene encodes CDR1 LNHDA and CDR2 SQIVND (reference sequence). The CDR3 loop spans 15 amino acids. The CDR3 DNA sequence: TGTGCCAGTAGGACACCGGGACACCAGCGTGAGGGCTACACCTTC. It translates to CASRTPGHQREGYTF.

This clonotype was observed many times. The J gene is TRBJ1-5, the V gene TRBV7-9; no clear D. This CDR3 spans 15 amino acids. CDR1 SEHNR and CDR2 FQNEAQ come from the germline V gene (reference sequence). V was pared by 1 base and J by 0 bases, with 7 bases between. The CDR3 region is CASSLGPVSNQPQHF. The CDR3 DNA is TGTGCCAGCAGCTTAGGTCCAGTTAGCAATCAGCCCCAGCATTTT.

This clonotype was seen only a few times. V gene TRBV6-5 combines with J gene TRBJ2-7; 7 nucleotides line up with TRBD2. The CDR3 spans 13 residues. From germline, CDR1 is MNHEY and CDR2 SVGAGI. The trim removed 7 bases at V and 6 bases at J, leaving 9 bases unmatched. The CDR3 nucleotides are TGTGCCAGCAAACGCGGGAGTGCTATCGAGCAGTACTTC. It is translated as CASKRGSAIEQYF.

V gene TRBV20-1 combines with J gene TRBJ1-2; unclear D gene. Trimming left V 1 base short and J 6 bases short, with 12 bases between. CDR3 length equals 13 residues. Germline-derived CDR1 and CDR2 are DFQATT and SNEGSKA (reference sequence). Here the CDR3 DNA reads TGCAGTGCTAGAGCCGCGGGAATCGATGGCTACACCTTC. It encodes CSARAAGIDGYTF.

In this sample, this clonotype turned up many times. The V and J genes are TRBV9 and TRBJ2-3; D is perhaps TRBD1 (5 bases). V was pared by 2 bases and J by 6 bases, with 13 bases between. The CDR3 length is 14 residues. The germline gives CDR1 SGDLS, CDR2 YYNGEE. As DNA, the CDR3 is TGTGCCAGCAGCGTGACGCAAGGGGTGGATACGCAGTATTTT. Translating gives CASSVTQGVDTQYF.

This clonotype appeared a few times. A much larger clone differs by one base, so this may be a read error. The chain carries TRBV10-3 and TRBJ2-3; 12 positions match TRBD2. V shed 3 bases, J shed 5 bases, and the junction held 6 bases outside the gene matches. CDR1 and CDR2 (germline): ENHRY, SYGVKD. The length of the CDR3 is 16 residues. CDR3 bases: TGTGCCATCAGTGAAAGACTAGCGGGGGAAGAAGATACGCAGTATTTT. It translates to CAISERLAGEEDTQYF.

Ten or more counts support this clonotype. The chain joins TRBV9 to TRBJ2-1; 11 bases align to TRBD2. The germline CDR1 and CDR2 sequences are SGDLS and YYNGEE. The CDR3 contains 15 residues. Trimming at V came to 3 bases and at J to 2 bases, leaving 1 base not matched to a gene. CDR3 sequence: CASSASGRTYNEQFF. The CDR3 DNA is TGTGCCAGCAGCGCTAGCGGGAGGACCTACAATGAGCAGTTCTTC.

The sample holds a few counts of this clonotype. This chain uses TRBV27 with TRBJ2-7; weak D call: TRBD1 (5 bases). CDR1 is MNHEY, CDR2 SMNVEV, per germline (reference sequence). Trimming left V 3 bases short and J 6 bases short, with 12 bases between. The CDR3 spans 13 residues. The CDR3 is CASSFYTGSEQYF. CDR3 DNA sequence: TGTGCCAGCAGTTTCTACACAGGCTCCGAGCAGTACTTC.

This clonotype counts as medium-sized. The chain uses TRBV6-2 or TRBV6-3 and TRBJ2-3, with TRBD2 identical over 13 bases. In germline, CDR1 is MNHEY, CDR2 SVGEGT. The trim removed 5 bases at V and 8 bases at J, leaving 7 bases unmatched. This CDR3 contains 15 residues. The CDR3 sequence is CASSAGTSGVSTQYF. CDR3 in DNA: TGTGCCAGCAGTGCCGGGACTAGCGGGGTCAGTACGCAGTATTTT.

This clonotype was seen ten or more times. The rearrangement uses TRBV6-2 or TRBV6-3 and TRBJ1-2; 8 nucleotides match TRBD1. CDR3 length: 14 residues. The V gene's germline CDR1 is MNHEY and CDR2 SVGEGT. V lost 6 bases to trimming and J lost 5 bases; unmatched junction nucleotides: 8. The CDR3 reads CASRPTGEVYGYTF. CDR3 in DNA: TGTGCCAGCAGGCCGACAGGGGAGGTGTATGGCTACACCTTC.

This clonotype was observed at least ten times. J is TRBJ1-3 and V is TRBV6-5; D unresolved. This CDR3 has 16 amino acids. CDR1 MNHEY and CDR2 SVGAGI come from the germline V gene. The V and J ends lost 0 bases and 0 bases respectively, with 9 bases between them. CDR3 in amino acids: CASSYSTLDSGNTIYF. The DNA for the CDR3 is TGTGCCAGCAGTTACTCGACCCTGGACTCTGGAAACACCATATATTTT.

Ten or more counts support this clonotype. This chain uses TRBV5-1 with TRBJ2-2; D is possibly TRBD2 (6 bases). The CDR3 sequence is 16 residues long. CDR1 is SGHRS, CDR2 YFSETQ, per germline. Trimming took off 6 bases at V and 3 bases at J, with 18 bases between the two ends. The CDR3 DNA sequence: TGCGCCAGCAAACGAATCAGCGGGCCCTACACCGGGGAGCTGTTTTTT. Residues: CASKRISGPYTGELFF.

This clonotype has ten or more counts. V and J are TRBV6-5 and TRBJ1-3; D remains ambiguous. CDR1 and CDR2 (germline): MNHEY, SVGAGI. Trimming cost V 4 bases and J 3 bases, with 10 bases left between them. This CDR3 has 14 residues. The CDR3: CASSSSRYGNTIYF. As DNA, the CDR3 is TGTGCCAGCAGTTCCAGCAGATATGGAAACACCATATATTTT.

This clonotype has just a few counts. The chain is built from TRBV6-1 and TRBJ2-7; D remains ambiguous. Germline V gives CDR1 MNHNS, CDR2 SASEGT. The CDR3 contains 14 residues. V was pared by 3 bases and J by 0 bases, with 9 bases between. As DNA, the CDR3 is TGTGCCAGCAGTGAGAATGACCTCTCCTACGAGCAGTACTTC. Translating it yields CASSENDLSYEQYF.